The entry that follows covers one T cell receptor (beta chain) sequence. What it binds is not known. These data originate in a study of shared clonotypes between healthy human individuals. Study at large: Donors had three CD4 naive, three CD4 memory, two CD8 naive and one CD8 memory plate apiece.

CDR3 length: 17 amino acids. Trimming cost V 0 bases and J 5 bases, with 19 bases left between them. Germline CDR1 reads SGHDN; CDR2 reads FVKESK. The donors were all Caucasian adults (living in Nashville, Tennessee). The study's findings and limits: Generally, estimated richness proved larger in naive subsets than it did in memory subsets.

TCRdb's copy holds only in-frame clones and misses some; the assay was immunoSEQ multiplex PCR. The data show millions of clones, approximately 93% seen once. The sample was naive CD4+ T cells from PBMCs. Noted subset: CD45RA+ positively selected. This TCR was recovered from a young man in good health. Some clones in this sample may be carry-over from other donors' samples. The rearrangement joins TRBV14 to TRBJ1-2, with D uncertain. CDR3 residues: CASSQEALRYRPYGYTF. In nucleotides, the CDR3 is TGTGCCAGCAGCCAAGAAGCATTGAGGTACAGACCGTATGGCTACACCTTC.